The source of this T cell receptor beta chain is a study of T cell responses to AZD1222 COVID-19 vaccine. At the level of the study: Doses given second, at about 4 or about 12 weeks, were pooled.

V gave up 2 bases and J gave up 2 bases, with 10 bases separating them. This CDR3 region has 14 residues. The germline CDR1 and CDR2 sequences are MNHEY and SVGAGI. Broader study findings: No repertoire was sampled before or during the peak T cell response, only after it. Most donors were white British, females outnumbered males, and clonal diversity was possibly underestimated. Spike was spanned by vaccine-associated CD4 TCRs, with dominance at 160-218 and 743-854.

Here immunoSEQ multiplex PCR was the method, and the copy in TCRdb shows in-frame clones only, minus some. The table includes about 120,000 clones, roughly 87% detected once. Concerning this clone: Its antigen is still unknown.

This TCR derives from an adult in good health. The source was peripheral blood, collected on day 0 of AZD1222 vaccination. This sequence joins TRBV6-5 and TRBJ2-7; D may be TRBD1 (5 bases). The CDR3 nucleotides read TGTGCCAGCAGTTACACCACAGGTACCTACGAGCAGTACTTC. Its protein is CASSYTTGTYEQYF.